The rows below give T cell receptor beta chains drawn from one sample of a study of shared clonotypes between healthy human individuals. The table came from immunoSEQ multiplex PCR; TCRdb's copy has only in-frame clones and leaves some out. The sample lists about 470,000 clones; roughly 77% were seen once. The material sequenced was PBMCs. The receptors derive from a woman between 35 and 50 years old in good health. Some clones in this sample may be carry-over from other donors' samples. Both conserved end residues are part of each CDR3. Each record gives: J gene, D gene, clone size, V gene, CDR3 protein, CDR3 DNA. D genes are given only for firm matches. Size tells how often a clone was seen (once, few, many) or the class of an expanded clone, and some rows leave it out.

>TRBJ1-2|TRBD1|.|TRBV7-2
CASSYRDRPYGYTF
TGTGCCAGCAGCTACCGGGACAGGCCCTATGGCTACACCTTC
>TRBJ1-2|.|.|TRBV27
CASSLNGFGYTF
TGTGCCAGCAGTTTAAATGGGTTTGGCTACACCTTC
>TRBJ2-1|.|.|TRBV11-3
CASSAELVTEQFF
TGTGCCAGCAGCGCGGAACTAGTTACTGAGCAGTTCTTC
>TRBJ1-5|.|.|TRBV6-4
CASTRGPQHF
TGTGCCAGTACTCGGGGGCCCCAGCATTTT
>TRBJ2-1|TRBD2|.|TRBV18
CASSRSREGEQFF
TGTGCCAGCTCACGGTCGCGGGAGGGTGAGCAGTTCTTC
>TRBJ1-2|.|.|TRBV7-9
CATRRVGRLNYGYTF
TGTGCCACGCGGCGAGTGGGCAGGCTAAACTATGGCTACACCTTC
>TRBJ2-5|.|.|TRBV5-1
CASSKGNTRQETQYF
TGCGCCAGCAGCAAGGGTAACACCCGCCAAGAGACCCAGTACTTC
>TRBJ1-2|.|few|TRBV11-2
CASSPGQFGYTF
TGTGCCAGCAGCCCAGGACAGTTTGGCTACACCTTC
>TRBJ1-1|.|.|TRBV7-2
CASSWTAMNTEAFF
TGTGCCAGCAGCTGGACGGCGATGAACACTGAAGCTTTCTTT
>TRBJ2-1|.|.|TRBV15
CATSRRPRGNNEQFF
TGTGCCACCAGCAGAAGGCCGAGGGGTAACAATGAGCAGTTCTTC